Described below is a single T cell receptor beta chain sequence and its context. Antigen specificity is unknown. Sequencing used immunoSEQ multiplex PCR; TCRdb keeps in-frame clones, though not all of them. The sample carries 66,000 or so clones, about four fifths recorded once. These data belong to a study of OX40 agonist ivuxolimab in advanced cancers. Study-wide background: Ivuxolimab, which is an agonistic anti-OX40 (CD134) antibody, was administered to the patients.

Study-wide findings and caveats: CD4+ and CD8+ T cells in blood underwent clonal expansion by week 6 at 0.1 to 3.0 mg/kg. Determination of antigen specificity was not performed for the expanded peripheral T cells.

V lost 7 bases and J 1 base, leaving 13 bases between the germline ends. This CDR3 is 14 amino acids long. Germline V gene data show CDR1 as LNHDA and CDR2 as SQIVND (reference sequence). The chain recombines TRBV19 with TRBJ1-1, with D perhaps TRBD1 (5 bases). The TCR originated in an adult with an advanced solid tumor such as melanoma, head and neck, liver or kidney cancer. Source: CD4+ or CD8+ T cells sorted from blood, taken in a trial of the OX40 agonist ivuxolimab. The CDR3 coding sequence is TGTGCCAGTACTCCGGGGCAGGCGAACACTGAAGCTTTCTTT. Protein: CASTPGQANTEAFF.